This T cell receptor beta chain came from a study of blood T cell repertoires in COVID-19. The germline V and J ends were trimmed by 1 base and 5 bases, with 9 bases remaining between them. The CDR3 runs to 13 residues. Germline loops: CDR1 LGHDT, CDR2 YNNKEL (reference sequence). Clones were sequenced by immunoSEQ multiplex PCR, and TCRdb holds only the in-frame ones, with some missing. The data hold roughly 380,000 clones, with roughly 87% observed a single time. The study recruited people aged 18 to 89 years across approximately 24 US areas. The study assigned cohorts using participant-reported clinical history.

The chain joins TRBV3-1 (or the pseudogene TRBV3-2) to TRBJ2-7, with a tentative D call TRBD1 (5 bases). Input material: PBMCs or T cells enriched from blood (not recorded which). The origin of this receptor is a woman aged 25 to 39 who had recovered from COVID-19. The CDR3 DNA sequence: TGTGCCAGCAGCCAAGTAGCCAGGGACGAGCAGTACTTC. It yields the protein CASSQVARDEQYF.